Below, one T cell receptor beta chain is given with its context. Its target is unknown. This record comes from a study of OX40 agonist ivuxolimab in advanced cancers. Regarding the study as a whole: Those patients achieving a partial response at 0.1-3.0 mg/kg showed among the lowest clonal expansion.

This CDR3 has 14 amino acids. Trimming took off 5 bases at V and 5 bases at J, with 16 bases between the two ends. Per the germline V gene, CDR1 is MNHEY and CDR2 is SVGAGI. The protocol was immunoSEQ multiplex PCR, while the TCRdb copy is restricted to in-frame clones and leaves out a portion. The sample includes about 83,000 clones, around 90% of them seen just once. Sequencing used CD4+ or CD8+ T cells sorted from blood, obtained in a trial of the OX40 agonist ivuxolimab. The clonotype was recovered from an adult with an advanced solid tumor such as melanoma, head and neck, liver or kidney cancer. The chain carries TRBV6-5 and TRBJ2-7, with D maybe TRBD1 (6 bases). The CDR3 DNA reads as TGTGCCAGCAGTAGGCCAGGGGTACTCAACGAGCAGTACTTC. This encodes CASSRPGVLNEQYF.